What follows are 13 T cell receptor beta chains derived from one specimen sequenced in a study of blood T cell repertoires in COVID-19. The method was immunoSEQ multiplex PCR; TCRdb's version includes in-frame clones alone and lacks a portion of them. The sample records about 200,000 clones, over 60% being singletons. What was sequenced was peripheral blood. The source of these receptors is a woman in her 70s with acute or convalescent COVID-19.

Only a few counts were recorded for this clone. The chain couples TRBV5-5 to TRBJ2-3; D is perhaps TRBD2 (5 bases). Germline-derived CDR1 and CDR2 are SGHKS and YYEKEE (reference sequence). Trimming removed 3 bases at V and 2 bases at J, with 10 bases between. The CDR3 is 14 residues long. The CDR3 loop is CASSSSLTTDTQYF. CDR3 nucleotide sequence: TGTGCCAGCAGCTCTAGCCTCACCACAGATACGCAGTATTTT.

This clone was seen once. This chain links TRBV2 with TRBJ2-7; TRBD2 is a possible D gene (5 bases). Between the trimmed V and J ends, which lost 5 bases and 0 bases, there was a span of 11 bases. The CDR3 runs to 14 residues. CDR1 is SNHLY, CDR2 FYNNEI, per germline. The CDR3 coding sequence is TGTGCCAGCAGTCTGGGTACTAGCTCCTACGAGCAGTACTTC. Amino acids: CASSLGTSSYEQYF. The variable domain in full, with the rest retrieved from reference TRBV2 and TRBJ2-7, is EPEVTQTPSHQVTQMGQEVILRCVPISNHLYFYWYRQILGQKVEFLVSFYNNEISEKSEIFDDQFSVERPDGSNFTLKIRSTKLEDSAMYFCASSLGTSSYEQYFGPGTRLTVT.

This clone was counted once. The V call is TRBV30, the J call TRBJ1-6, with unresolved D. V lost 1 base to trimming and J lost 0 bases, with 13 bases between them. This CDR3 region has 17 residues. Germline loops: CDR1 GTSNPN, CDR2 SVGIG (reference sequence). For the CDR3, the DNA is TGTGCCTGGAGTGGGAAACAAGCGTTCTCCTATAATTCACCCCTCCACTTT. It codes for CAWSGKQAFSYNSPLHF.

The rearrangement joins TRBV10-3 to TRBJ2-2; tentatively, D is TRBD1 (5 bases). V lost 2 bases and J 6 bases, leaving 10 bases between the germline ends. Looked up from germline, CDR1 is ENHRY and CDR2 is SYGVKD. The CDR3 extends over 14 amino acids. CDR3 in DNA: TGTGCCATCAGTGAGGACAGAATGGCCGGGGAGCTGTTTTTT. This codes for CAISEDRMAGELFF.

The chain recombines TRBV18 with TRBJ1-6; 8 nucleotides align to TRBD1. Germline V gene lookup returns CDR1 KGHSH and CDR2 LQKENI. V shed 0 bases, J shed 7 bases, and the junction held 11 bases outside the gene matches. The CDR3 is 18 amino acids. In DNA form, the CDR3 reads TGTGCCAGCTCACCACCGGGAGTGCAGGGGGCGAGGAATTCACCCCTCCACTTT. It specifies CASSPPGVQGARNSPLHF.

This chain uses TRBV28 with TRBJ2-7; D is uncertain. Trimming shortened V by 4 bases and J by 3 bases, and 16 bases separated the two germline ends. CDR1 and CDR2 (germline): MDHEN, SYDVKM. This CDR3 has 15 amino acids. The chain's CDR3 is CASSSRFQSHYEQYF. The CDR3 nucleotides read TGTGCCAGCAGTTCACGATTCCAGTCCCACTACGAGCAGTACTTC.

The sample holds a few counts of this clone. The chain joins TRBV10-3 to TRBJ2-2; no clear D gene. Germline V lookup: CDR1 ENHRY, CDR2 SYGVKD. V was pared by 6 bases and J by 6 bases, with 11 bases between. This CDR3 is 13 amino acids long. The CDR3 protein is CAISQTGPGELFF. In DNA, the CDR3 is TGTGCCATCAGCCAGACTGGTCCCGGGGAGCTGTTTTTT.

The rearrangement joins TRBV5-1 to TRBJ2-5; D remains ambiguous. The CDR3 length is 14 residues. Trimming stripped 0 bases from V and 1 base from J, with 7 bases between. The germline V gene encodes CDR1 SGHRS and CDR2 YFSETQ. The CDR3 loop is CASSLGATQETQYF. CDR3 nucleotide sequence: TGCGCCAGCAGCTTGGGCGCCACCCAAGAGACCCAGTACTTC.

The chain is built from TRBV11-2 and TRBJ1-4; perhaps TRBD1 as D (6 bases). The V gene's germline CDR1 is SGHAT and CDR2 FQNNGV. This CDR3 spans 14 amino acids. The ends were cut back, 3 bases at V and 8 bases at J, with 13 bases in the middle. The CDR3 is CASSFGRGGEKLFF. CDR3 bases: TGTGCCAGCAGCTTTGGCAGGGGTGGAGAAAAACTGTTTTTT. The whole variable domain, filled in from reference TRBV11-2 and TRBJ1-4, reads EAGVAQSPRYKIIEKRQSVAFWCNPISGHATLYWYQQILGQGPKLLIQFQNNGVVDDSQLPKDRFSAERLKGVDSTLKIQPAKLEDSAVYLCASSFGRGGEKLFFGSGTQLSVL.

In nucleotides, the CDR3 is TGTGCCAGTAGTATAGAGAGGACAGTAGGAAACATTCAGTACTTC. Translation: CASSIERTVGNIQYF. The J gene is TRBJ2-4, the V gene TRBV19; weak D call: TRBD1 (6 bases). The V end was cut by 0 bases, the J end by 6 bases, with 12 bases between. Germline V gene lookup returns CDR1 LNHDA and CDR2 SQIVND (reference sequence). CDR3 length: 15 amino acids.

This chain joins TRBV19 and TRBJ2-2, with 8 bases lining up with TRBD1. J gave up 4 bases and V 5 bases, and 12 bases lay outside the gene matches. The V gene's germline CDR1 is LNHDA and CDR2 SQIVND (reference sequence). The CDR3 length is 17 residues. The CDR3 spells CASSPQTGVGGTGELFF. CDR3 coding DNA: TGTGCCAGTAGTCCCCAGACAGGGGTCGGGGGCACCGGGGAGCTGTTTTTT.

The chain joins TRBV5-8 to TRBJ2-5; 9 nucleotides line up with TRBD2. The V and J ends lost 7 bases and 2 bases, in that order; junction bases with no gene match: 12. CDR1 is SGHTS, CDR2 YDEGEE, per germline. CDR3 length equals 16 residues. Here the CDR3 reads CASSLNSGSRQETQYF. CDR3 coding DNA: TGTGCCAGCTCGCTTAATAGCGGGAGTAGGCAAGAGACCCAGTACTTC.

The chain joins TRBV3-1 (or the pseudogene TRBV3-2) to TRBJ2-3, with D perhaps TRBD2 (5 bases). Germline CDR1 reads LGHDT; CDR2 reads YNNKEL (reference sequence). The CDR3 is 13 amino acids. The V and J ends lost 4 bases and 5 bases respectively, with 10 bases between them. CDR3 nucleotide sequence: TGTGCCAGCAGCCGTCGGGGTGAAGATACGCAGTATTTT. It codes for CASSRRGEDTQYF.